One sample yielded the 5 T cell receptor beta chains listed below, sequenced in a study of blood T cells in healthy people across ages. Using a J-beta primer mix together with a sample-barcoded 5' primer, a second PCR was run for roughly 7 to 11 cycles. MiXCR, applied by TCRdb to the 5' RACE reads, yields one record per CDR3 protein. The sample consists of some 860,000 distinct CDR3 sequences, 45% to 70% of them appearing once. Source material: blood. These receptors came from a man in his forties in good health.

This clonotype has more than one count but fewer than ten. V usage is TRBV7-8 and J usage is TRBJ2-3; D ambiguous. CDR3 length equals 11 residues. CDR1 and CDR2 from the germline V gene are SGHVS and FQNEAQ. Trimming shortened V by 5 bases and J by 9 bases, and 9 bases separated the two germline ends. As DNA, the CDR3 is TGTGCCAGCAGCCATGACAAGACGCAGTATTTT. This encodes CASSHDKTQYF.

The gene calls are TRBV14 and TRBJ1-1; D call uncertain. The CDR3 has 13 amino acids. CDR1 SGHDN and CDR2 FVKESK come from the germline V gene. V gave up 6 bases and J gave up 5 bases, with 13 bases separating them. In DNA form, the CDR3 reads TGTGCCAGCAGACTTGGGTCGGGGACTGAAGCTTTCTTT. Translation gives CASRLGSGTEAFF.

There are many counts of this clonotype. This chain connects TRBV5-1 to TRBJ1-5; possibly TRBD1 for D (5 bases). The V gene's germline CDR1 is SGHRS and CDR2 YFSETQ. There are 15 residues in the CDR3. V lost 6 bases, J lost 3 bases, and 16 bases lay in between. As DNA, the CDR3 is TGCGCCAGCAAAGGGGCTGCAGGGATCAATCAGCCCCAGCATTTT. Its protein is CASKGAAGINQPQHF.

The CDR3 spells CASSMTGWYGYTF. The DNA of the CDR3 is TGTGCCAGCAGCATGACAGGGTGGTATGGCTACACCTTC. This sequence joins TRBV7-9 and TRBJ1-2; 7 bases are a match to TRBD1. The CDR3 has 13 amino acids. Germline V gene lookup returns CDR1 SEHNR and CDR2 FQNEAQ (reference sequence). V trimming: 5 bases; J trimming: 5 bases; junction bases outside the gene matches: 5.

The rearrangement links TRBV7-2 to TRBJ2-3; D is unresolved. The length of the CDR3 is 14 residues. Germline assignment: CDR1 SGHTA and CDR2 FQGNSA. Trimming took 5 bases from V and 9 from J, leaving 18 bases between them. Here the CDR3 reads CASSPLGTSGTQYF. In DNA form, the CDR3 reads TGTGCCAGCAGCCCACTGGGCACTTCGGGCACGCAGTATTTT.